These 11 T cell receptor beta chains originate from one sample sequenced in a study of cytomegalovirus exposure and HLA in healthy donors. A multiplex PCR was run with 60 Vbeta primers and 13 Jbeta primers. The protocol was immunoSEQ multiplex PCR, while the TCRdb copy is restricted to in-frame clones and leaves out a portion. The sample totals over 100,000 clones. Sequenced sample: PBMCs. The receptors shown here come from a woman aged 35 to 49 in good health and CMV-seropositive.

V gene TRBV7-2 combines with J gene TRBJ2-1; D possibly corresponds to TRBD1 (5 bases). Germline assignment: CDR1 SGHTA and CDR2 FQGNSA. V lost 3 bases and J 6 bases, leaving 6 bases between the germline ends. This CDR3 region has 12 residues. In nucleotides, the CDR3 is TGTGCCAGCAGCTTCCAGGGCAATGAGCAGTTCTTC. This codes for CASSFQGNEQFF. Full variable domain (missing parts from reference TRBV7-2 and TRBJ2-1): GAGVSQSPSNKVTEKGKDVELRCDPISGHTALYWYRQSLGQGLEFLIYFQGNSAPDKSGLPSDRFSAERTGGSVSTLTIQRTQQEDSAVYLCASSFQGNEQFFGPGTRLTVL.

The chain links TRBV27 to TRBJ1-2; D ambiguous. This CDR3 is 14 amino acids long. Per germline, CDR1 MNHEY and CDR2 SMNVEV (reference sequence). V lost 7 bases and J lost 7, with 19 bases in between. CDR3 DNA: TGTGCCAGCAATCCACATGGGGAGGGCTCTGGCTACACCTTC. Protein: CASNPHGEGSGYTF.

This sequence joins TRBV27 and TRBJ1-5, with 8 bases fitting TRBD1. This CDR3 region has 14 residues. Per the germline V gene, CDR1 is MNHEY and CDR2 is SMNVEV (reference sequence). V was pared by 8 bases and J by 4 bases, with 7 bases of the junction left unmatched. CDR3 residues: CASAQGAENQPQHF. CDR3 nucleotides: TGTGCCAGCGCCCAGGGGGCTGAAAATCAGCCCCAGCATTTT.

The chain links TRBV18 to TRBJ1-2; unclear D gene. V was trimmed by 2 bases and J by 2 bases, leaving 9 bases between them. Germline CDR1 is KGHSH and CDR2 is LQKENI. The CDR3 has 14 residues. CDR3 DNA: TGTGCCAGCTCACCAGGCCGATCCAACTATGGCTACACCTTC. It encodes CASSPGRSNYGYTF.

This chain joins TRBV7-2 and TRBJ2-3; the match to TRBD2 covers 8 bases. The V gene's germline CDR1 is SGHTA and CDR2 FQGNSA. The CDR3 runs to 15 residues. J lost 7 bases, V lost 4 bases, and 10 bases had no gene match. This chain's CDR3 is CASSSIAGSVNTQYF. Here the CDR3 DNA reads TGTGCCAGCAGCTCAATAGCGGGATCAGTGAATACGCAGTATTTT.

V usage is TRBV30 and J usage is TRBJ2-3, with 7 bases lining up with TRBD2. Per germline, CDR1 GTSNPN and CDR2 SVGIG (reference sequence). CDR3 length: 14 amino acids. V lost 3 bases, J lost 8 bases, and 11 bases stayed unmatched. Here the CDR3 DNA reads TGTGCCTGGAGGGGGAGGGGTCGTGGTACTACGCAGTATTTT. Amino acids: CAWRGRGRGTTQYF. The full variable domain, in which reference TRBV30 and TRBJ2-3 provide the parts outside the CDR3, is SQTIHQWPATLVQPVGSPLSLECTVEGTSNPNLYWYRQAAGRGLQLLFYSVGIGQISSEVPQNLSASRPQDRQFILSSKKLLLSDSGFYLCAWRGRGRGTTQYFGPGTRLTVL.

The chain carries TRBV4-1 and TRBJ2-7, with D possibly TRBD2 on 6 matching bases. This CDR3 spans 16 amino acids. Germline loops: CDR1 MGHRA, CDR2 YSYEKL. V gave up 1 base and J gave up 4 bases, with 17 bases separating them. The CDR3, as DNA: TGCGCCAGCAGCCAAGGGATGGGTAGCGGTAGGTACGAGCAGTACTTC. Its protein product is CASSQGMGSGRYEQYF.

The CDR3 sequence: CASSSLGLAGPNEQFF. The CDR3 DNA reads TGTGCCAGCAGCTCCCTCGGGCTAGCGGGGCCAAATGAGCAGTTCTTC. The chain recombines TRBV13 with TRBJ2-1; 9 nucleotides agree with TRBD2. Trimming cost V 4 bases and J 7 bases; bases outside gene matches: 11. The CDR3 is 16 residues long. CDR1 is PRHDT and CDR2 is FYEKMQ in the germline V gene (reference sequence).

The gene calls are TRBV7-9 and TRBJ2-1, with D possibly matching TRBD2 (6 bases). Germline V lookup: CDR1 SEHNR, CDR2 FQNEAQ (reference sequence). Trimming removed 5 bases at V and 2 bases at J, with 10 bases between. The CDR3 extends over 14 amino acids. As DNA, the CDR3 is TGTGCCAGCAGCCGGGACTGGGCCTACAATGAGCAGTTCTTC. It yields the protein CASSRDWAYNEQFF. Filled out from reference TRBV7-9 and TRBJ2-1, the complete variable domain reads DTGVSQNPRHKITKRGQNVTFRCDPISEHNRLYWYRQTLGQGPEFLTYFQNEAQLEKSRLLSDRFSAERPKGSFSTLEIQRTEQGDSAMYLCASSRDWAYNEQFFGPGTRLTVL.

V gene TRBV7-2 combines with J gene TRBJ2-2; D uncertain. The V end lost 2 bases, the J end lost 6 bases, and 16 bases lay between the germline ends. The CDR3 has 16 residues. Germline V CDR1 and CDR2: SGHTA, FQGNSA. CDR3 amino acids: CASSLIRSQKAGELFF. The DNA of the CDR3 is TGTGCCAGCAGCTTAATCCGGAGCCAGAAGGCCGGGGAGCTGTTTTTT.

The rearrangement links TRBV29-1 to TRBJ1-2; the match to TRBD1 covers 9 bases. J gave up 4 bases and V 6 bases, and 6 bases lay outside the gene matches. The CDR3 has 13 amino acids. Germline V CDR1 and CDR2: SQVTM, ANQGSEA. Here the CDR3 reads CSVDTGGGYGYTF. DNA of the CDR3: TGCAGCGTGGACACAGGGGGCGGCTATGGCTACACCTTC.